The clone carrying this TCR beta chain was counted only a few times. With a much larger clone just one base away, this may be a read error. The data derive from a study of blood T cell repertoires in COVID-19. Study information: Sources were T cells, B-cell-depleted T cells, or PBMCs; the material itself was cDNA or gDNA.

TCRdb's table, derived via immunoSEQ multiplex PCR, lists solely in-frame clones and lacks some. The data hold nearly 300,000 clones, with around 85% observed a single time. The sequence came from a human donor with COVID-19, enrolled during active disease. The donor label of this sample is uncertain. Sequenced sample: peripheral blood.

The CDR3 is CASSFTGDYGYTF. The CDR3 DNA reads as TGTGCCAGCAGCTTCACAGGGGACTATGGCTACACCTTC. The chain carries TRBV7-9 and TRBJ1-2; 7 bases are shared with TRBD1. The CDR3 consists of 13 residues. The trim removed 3 bases at V and 3 bases at J, leaving 1 base unmatched. Germline CDR1 is SEHNR and CDR2 is FQNEAQ (reference sequence).